These T cell receptor beta chains were read from a single sample in a study of blood T cell repertoires in COVID-19. Here immunoSEQ multiplex PCR was the method, and the copy in TCRdb shows in-frame clones only, minus some. This table holds over 250,000 clones, roughly 90% found once. Sequencing was done on a sample of peripheral blood. Receptors originate from a woman between 65 and 79 years old with COVID-19, enrolled during active disease. The CDR3 runs from the conserved cysteine through the conserved F or W. Fields, in order: CDR3 length, clone size, V gene, J gene, D gene, CDR3 protein, CDR3 DNA. D genes are given only for firm matches. Only some rows state a clone size, as once, few, many or a class for expanded clones.

length: 15
size: few
V: TRBV7-9
J: TRBJ1-1
D: TRBD1
CDR3: CASSPILDRGLGAFF
DNA: TGTGCCAGCAGCCCAATATTGGACAGGGGGCTTGGAGCTTTCTTT

length: 15
size: NA
V: TRBV18
J: TRBJ1-5
D: NA
CDR3: CASSPQGAGNQPQHF
DNA: TGTGCCAGCTCACCTCAGGGTGCTGGCAATCAGCCCCAGCATTTT

length: 15
size: NA
V: TRBV30
J: TRBJ2-3
D: TRBD2
CDR3: CAWSEFRGGTDTQYF
DNA: TGTGCCTGGAGTGAGTTTCGCGGGGGGACAGATACGCAGTATTTT

length: 14
size: NA
V: TRBV6-5
J: TRBJ2-1
D: NA
CDR3: CASGSLSSYNEQFF
DNA: TGTGCCAGTGGTTCCCTGAGCTCCTACAATGAGCAGTTCTTC

length: 16
size: once
V: TRBV10-3
J: TRBJ1-6
D: TRBD1
CDR3: CAISAQGQGLNSPLHF
DNA: TGTGCCATCAGTGCTCAGGGACAGGGGTTAAATTCACCCCTCCACTTT

length: 15
size: NA
V: TRBV28
J: TRBJ2-3
D: TRBD1
CDR3: CASSLRDRPTDTQYF
DNA: TGTGCCAGCAGTTTAAGGGACAGGCCCACAGATACGCAGTATTTT

length: 15
size: NA
V: TRBV10-3
J: TRBJ2-7
D: TRBD2
CDR3: CAIRATSGDSYEQYF
DNA: TGTGCCATCAGGGCGACTAGCGGGGACTCCTACGAGCAGTACTTC

length: 17
size: NA
V: TRBV4-3
J: TRBJ2-1
D: TRBD1
CDR3: CASSQDLSGQGYNEQFF
DNA: TGCGCCAGCAGCCAAGATCTCTCTGGACAGGGGTACAATGAGCAGTTCTTC

length: 15
size: NA
V: TRBV21-1
J: TRBJ1-6
D: NA
CDR3: CASSSQDASNSPLHF
DNA: TGTGCCAGCAGCTCACAGGACGCGTCGAATTCACCCCTCCACTTT

length: 15
size: NA
V: TRBV7-2
J: TRBJ2-7
D: TRBD2
CDR3: CASSLAGLASGEQYF
DNA: TGTGCCAGCAGCTTAGCAGGACTAGCATCGGGCGAGCAGTACTTC

length: 16
size: NA
V: TRBV12-5
J: TRBJ1-6
D: NA
CDR3: CASARRFSAYNSPLHF
DNA: TGTGCTAGCGCCCGTCGATTTAGCGCCTATAATTCACCCCTCCACTTT

length: 13
size: NA
V: TRBV20-1
J: TRBJ1-2
D: NA
CDR3: CSASGGHGYGYTF
DNA: TGCAGTGCTAGTGGGGGGCACGGCTATGGCTACACCTTC

length: 15
size: NA
V: TRBV7-3
J: TRBJ1-1
D: NA
CDR3: CASSLTQGMNTEAFF
DNA: TGTGCCAGCAGCTTAACCCAGGGGATGAACACTGAAGCTTTCTTT

length: 17
size: once
V: TRBV7-2
J: TRBJ2-2
D: TRBD2
CDR3: CASSLVPGLDLSGELFF
DNA: TGTGCCAGCAGCTTAGTCCCGGGACTAGATCTCAGCGGGGAGCTGTTTTTT

length: 15
size: NA
V: TRBV24-1
J: TRBJ1-3
D: NA
CDR3: CATSGGGDFENTIYF
DNA: TGTGCCACCAGTGGGGGGGGAGACTTCGAAAACACCATATATTTT

length: 16
size: NA
V: TRBV5-8
J: TRBJ1-4
D: NA
CDR3: CASSSGGGSTNEKLFF
DNA: TGTGCCAGCAGCTCCGGGGGGGGGTCGACTAATGAAAAACTGTTTTTT

length: 13
size: NA
V: TRBV7-2
J: TRBJ2-3
D: NA
CDR3: CASSLSGTDTQYF
DNA: TGTGCCAGCAGCTTATCAGGGACAGATACGCAGTATTTT

length: 12
size: NA
V: TRBV6-5
J: TRBJ1-5
D: TRBD1
CDR3: CAEGQGNQPQHF
DNA: TGTGCCGAGGGACAGGGCAATCAGCCCCAGCATTTT

length: 14
size: once
V: TRBV28
J: TRBJ2-7
D: NA
CDR3: CASTDPDRTYEQYF
DNA: TGTGCCAGCACGGATCCAGACAGGACCTACGAGCAGTACTTC

length: 15
size: NA
V: TRBV7-6
J: TRBJ1-4
D: NA
CDR3: CASSLETGSGEKLFF
DNA: TGTGCCAGCAGCTTAGAAACGGGTAGCGGAGAAAAACTGTTTTTT